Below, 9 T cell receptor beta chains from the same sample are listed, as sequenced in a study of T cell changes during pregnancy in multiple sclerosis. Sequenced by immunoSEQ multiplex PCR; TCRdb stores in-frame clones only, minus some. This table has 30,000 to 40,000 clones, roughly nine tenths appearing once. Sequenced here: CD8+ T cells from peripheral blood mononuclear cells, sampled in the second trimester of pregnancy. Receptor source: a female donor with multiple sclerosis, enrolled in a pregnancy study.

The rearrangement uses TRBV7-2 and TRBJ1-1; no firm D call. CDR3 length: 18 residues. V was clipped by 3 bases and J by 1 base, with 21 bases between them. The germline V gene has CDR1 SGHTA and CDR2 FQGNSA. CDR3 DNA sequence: TGTGCCAGCAGCTTTCCCTCGTTTGGATATGCGGGGAACACTGAAGCTTTCTTT. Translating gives CASSFPSFGYAGNTEAFF.

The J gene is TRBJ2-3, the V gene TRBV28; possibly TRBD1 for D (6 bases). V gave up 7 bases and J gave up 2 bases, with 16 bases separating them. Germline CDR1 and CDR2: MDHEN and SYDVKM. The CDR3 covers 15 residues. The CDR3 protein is CASTPGARFTDTQYF. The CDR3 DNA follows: TGTGCCAGCACCCCAGGGGCGCGTTTCACAGATACGCAGTATTTT.

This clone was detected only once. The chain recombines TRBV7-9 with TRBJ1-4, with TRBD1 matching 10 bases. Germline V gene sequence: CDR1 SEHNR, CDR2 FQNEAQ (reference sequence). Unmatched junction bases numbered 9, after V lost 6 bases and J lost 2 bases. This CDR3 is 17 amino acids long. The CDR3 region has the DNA TGTGCCAGCAGTTTTGACAGGGGGCTGAGGACTAATGAAAAACTGTTTTTT. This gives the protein CASSFDRGLRTNEKLFF.

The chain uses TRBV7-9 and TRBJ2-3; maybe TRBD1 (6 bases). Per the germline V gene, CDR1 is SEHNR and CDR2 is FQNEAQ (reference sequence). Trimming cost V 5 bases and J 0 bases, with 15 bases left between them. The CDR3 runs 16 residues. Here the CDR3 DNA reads TGTGCCAGCAGCAACCGGGACACACCTAGCACAGATACGCAGTATTTT. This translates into CASSNRDTPSTDTQYF.

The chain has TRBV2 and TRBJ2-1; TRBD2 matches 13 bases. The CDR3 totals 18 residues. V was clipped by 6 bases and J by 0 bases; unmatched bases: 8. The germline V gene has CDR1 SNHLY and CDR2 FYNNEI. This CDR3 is CASRRTSGSPSSYNEQFF. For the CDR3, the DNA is TGTGCCAGCAGGCGGACTAGCGGGAGCCCAAGCTCCTACAATGAGCAGTTCTTC.

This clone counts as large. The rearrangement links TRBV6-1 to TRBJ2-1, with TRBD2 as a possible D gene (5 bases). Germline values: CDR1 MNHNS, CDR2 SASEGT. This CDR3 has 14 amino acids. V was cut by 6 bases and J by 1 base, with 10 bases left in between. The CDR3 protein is CASRVASSYNEQFF. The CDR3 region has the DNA TGTGCCAGCAGGGTAGCGTCTTCCTACAATGAGCAGTTCTTC.

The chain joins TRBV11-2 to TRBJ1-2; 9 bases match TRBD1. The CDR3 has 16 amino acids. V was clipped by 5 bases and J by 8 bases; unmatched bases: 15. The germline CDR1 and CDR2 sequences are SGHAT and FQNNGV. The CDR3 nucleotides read TGTGCCAGCAGCCGAACCGCGATACAGGGGGCGGAAGGCTACACCTTC. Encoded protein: CASSRTAIQGAEGYTF.

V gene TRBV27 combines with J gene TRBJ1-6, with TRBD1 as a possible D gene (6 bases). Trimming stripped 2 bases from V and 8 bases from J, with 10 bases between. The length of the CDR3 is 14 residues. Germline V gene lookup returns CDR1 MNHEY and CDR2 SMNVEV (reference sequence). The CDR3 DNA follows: TGTGCCAGCAGTTTAGTAGGGGGAGATTCACCCCTCCACTTT. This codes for CASSLVGGDSPLHF.

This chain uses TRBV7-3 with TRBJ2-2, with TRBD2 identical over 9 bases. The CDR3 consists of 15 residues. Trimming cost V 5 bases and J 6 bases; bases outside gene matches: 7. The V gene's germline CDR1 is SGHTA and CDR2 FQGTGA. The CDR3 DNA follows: TGTGCCAGCAGCCAGAAGCGGGGGGTCGCCGGGGAGCTGTTTTTT. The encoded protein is CASSQKRGVAGELFF.